This T cell receptor (beta chain) was recovered during a study of shared clonotypes between healthy human individuals. A CD45RA+ naive subset and a CD45RA-negative memory subset were split from CD4+ cells. Only in-frame clones appear in the TCRdb table, and some are missing; sequencing was by immunoSEQ multiplex PCR. The table has about 2 million clones, roughly 95% seen once. As for this clone: This same CDR3 is encoded by further DNA sequences in the sample.

The source of this sequence is a man between 18 and 29 years old in good health. Sequencing was carried out using naive CD4+ T cells sorted from blood. Subset denoted: CD45RA+ positively selected.

The CDR3 nucleotides are TGTGCCAGCAGCCCTCGGACGAACACCGGGGAGCTGTTTTTT. It encodes CASSPRTNTGELFF. V is TRBV7-2 and J is TRBJ2-2; D not certain. The CDR3 runs to 14 residues. The V and J ends lost 5 bases and 0 bases respectively, with 7 bases between them. Germline V gives CDR1 SGHTA, CDR2 FQGNSA. The complete variable domain, with remaining parts taken from reference TRBV7-2 and TRBJ2-2, reads GAGVSQSPSNKVTEKGKDVELRCDPISGHTALYWYRQSLGQGLEFLIYFQGNSAPDKSGLPSDRFSAERTGGSVSTLTIQRTQQEDSAVYLCASSPRTNTGELFFGEGSRLTVL.